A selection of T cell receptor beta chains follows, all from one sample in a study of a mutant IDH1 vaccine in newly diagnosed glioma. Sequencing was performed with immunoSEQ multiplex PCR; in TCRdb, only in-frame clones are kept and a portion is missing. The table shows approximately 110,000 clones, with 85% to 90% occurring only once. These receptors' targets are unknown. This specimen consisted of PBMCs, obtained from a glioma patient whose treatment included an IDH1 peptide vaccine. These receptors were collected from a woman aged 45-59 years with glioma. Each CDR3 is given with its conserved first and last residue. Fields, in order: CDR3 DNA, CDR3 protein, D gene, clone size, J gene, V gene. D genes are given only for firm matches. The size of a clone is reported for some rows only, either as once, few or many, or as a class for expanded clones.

cdr3_nt: TGTGCCAGCAGGGGAGGGGAGGCAGCTTTCTTT; cdr3_aa: CASRGGEAAFF; d_call: -; clone_size: -; j_call: TRBJ1-1; v_call: TRBV11-1
cdr3_nt: TGCGCCAGCAGCTTGGGACAGACCGATATACGGTTCTTC; cdr3_aa: CASSLGQTDIRFF; d_call: -; clone_size: once; j_call: TRBJ2-1; v_call: TRBV5-1
cdr3_nt: TGTGCCAGCAGTTTATCGGTTGGGACAGGGGATCCCGAGCAGTACTTC; cdr3_aa: CASSLSVGTGDPEQYF; d_call: TRBD1; clone_size: -; j_call: TRBJ2-7; v_call: TRBV27
cdr3_nt: TGTGCCAGCAGCAATATCAGGACAGGGAGCTACGAGCAGTACTTC; cdr3_aa: CASSNIRTGSYEQYF; d_call: TRBD1; clone_size: -; j_call: TRBJ2-7; v_call: TRBV11-1
cdr3_nt: TGTGCCAGCAGTTTAAGAAAGACGGGGGACCCCTTCAATCAGCCCCAGCATTTT; cdr3_aa: CASSLRKTGDPFNQPQHF; d_call: -; clone_size: once; j_call: TRBJ1-5; v_call: TRBV28
cdr3_nt: TGTGCCAGCAGCGCCTGGGAGAACACTGAAGCTTTCTTT; cdr3_aa: CASSAWENTEAFF; d_call: -; clone_size: -; j_call: TRBJ1-1; v_call: TRBV9
cdr3_nt: TGTGCCAGCACCTCGACGGGACAGGGTGGCGAGCAGTACTTC; cdr3_aa: CASTSTGQGGEQYF; d_call: TRBD1; clone_size: -; j_call: TRBJ2-7; v_call: TRBV7-6
cdr3_nt: TGTGCCAGCAGTGAGAGCAGGGTGAATCAGCCCCAGCATTTT; cdr3_aa: CASSESRVNQPQHF; d_call: -; clone_size: -; j_call: TRBJ1-5; v_call: TRBV25-1
cdr3_nt: TGTGCCAGCAACCCGGACACCAGGTTTGATGGCTACACCTTC; cdr3_aa: CASNPDTRFDGYTF; d_call: -; clone_size: -; j_call: TRBJ1-2; v_call: TRBV6-1
cdr3_nt: TGTGCCAGCAGCTTCGACGGGACAGATAATGAAAAACTGTTTTTT; cdr3_aa: CASSFDGTDNEKLFF; d_call: TRBD1; clone_size: -; j_call: TRBJ1-4; v_call: TRBV5-5
cdr3_nt: TGCGCCAGCAGCTTAGCAGGTGGGGGCAATCAGCCCCAGCATTTT; cdr3_aa: CASSLAGGGNQPQHF; d_call: -; clone_size: -; j_call: TRBJ1-5; v_call: TRBV5-1
cdr3_nt: TGCGCCAGCAGCCTACCCCCGACAGGGGTTAGCACTACGGTCCATGAGCAGTTCTTC; cdr3_aa: CASSLPPTGVSTTVHEQFF; d_call: TRBD1; clone_size: -; j_call: TRBJ2-1; v_call: TRBV5-1
cdr3_nt: TGTGCCAGCTCACCATATCCCCCTGGACGGAGCACAGATACGCAGTATTTT; cdr3_aa: CASSPYPPGRSTDTQYF; d_call: -; clone_size: once; j_call: TRBJ2-3; v_call: TRBV18
cdr3_nt: TGTGCCAGCAGCTTCCGAAGGAGTCAAGAGACCCAGTACTTC; cdr3_aa: CASSFRRSQETQYF; d_call: -; clone_size: -; j_call: TRBJ2-5; v_call: TRBV13
cdr3_nt: TGTGCCAGCAGTGAGCTTTACGGTAGGGCCCAGTACTTC; cdr3_aa: CASSELYGRAQYF; d_call: -; clone_size: -; j_call: TRBJ2-5; v_call: TRBV6-1
cdr3_nt: TGCGCCAGCAGCATAAGACCGACAGGGATGGAGACCCAGTACTTC; cdr3_aa: CASSIRPTGMETQYF; d_call: TRBD1; clone_size: -; j_call: TRBJ2-5; v_call: TRBV5-1
cdr3_nt: TGCGCCAGCAGCTTGTCCACCGCGCGGGATCGCGGGGAGCTGTTTTTT; cdr3_aa: CASSLSTARDRGELFF; d_call: -; clone_size: once; j_call: TRBJ2-2; v_call: TRBV5-1
cdr3_nt: TGTGCCAGCAGCCTACGTGGGCGGGGGGAACTGGACGAGCAGTACTTC; cdr3_aa: CASSLRGRGELDEQYF; d_call: TRBD2; clone_size: -; j_call: TRBJ2-7; v_call: TRBV7-9
cdr3_nt: TGTGCCAGCAGCTTAATGGGACAGGGGCATCAGCCCCAGCATTTT; cdr3_aa: CASSLMGQGHQPQHF; d_call: TRBD1; clone_size: -; j_call: TRBJ1-5; v_call: TRBV5-6